The clone carrying this T cell receptor beta chain has just a few counts. The data derive from a study of T cells in Graves' hyperthyroidism and ophthalmopathy. Amplification targeted TCR beta CDR3 regions from RNA transcripts. The HTBI primer set served for first-round RT-PCR of the TCR CDR3. TCRdb reprocessed the multiplex PCR reads via MiXCR and lists one record per CDR3 protein. This sample has hundreds of thousands of distinct CDR3 sequences; 14% occur once, and the top ten carry approximately 10%. Germline V gene lookup returns CDR1 DFQATT and CDR2 SNEGSKA (reference sequence). J lost 4 bases, V lost 1 base, and 5 bases had no gene match. This CDR3 contains 14 residues.

This sequence was found in a young woman with Graves' hyperthyroidism. The V call is TRBV20-1, the J call TRBJ2-3, with 7 positions matching TRBD2. The sequenced sample consisted of blood. The CDR3 region has the DNA TGCAGTGCTAGAGTCAGCGGGATACCAGATACGCAGTATTTT. Protein: CSARVSGIPDTQYF.